These 15 T cell receptor beta chains share one sample of origin, sequenced in a study of blood T cell repertoires in COVID-19. Some clones are missing from TCRdb's copy, which holds only in-frame ones; the method was immunoSEQ multiplex PCR. In the table there are 250,000 or so clones, about 82% of which are singletons. Sequenced sample: peripheral blood. These TCRs come from a woman aged 55-69 years with active or convalescent COVID-19.

This clone occurred once. The chain uses TRBV5-1 and TRBJ2-5; D may be TRBD1 (5 bases). The germline V gene encodes CDR1 SGHRS and CDR2 YFSETQ. Trimming took 4 bases from V and 10 from J, leaving 17 bases between them. The CDR3 totals 13 residues. CDR3 sequence reads: CASSQLGPGDQYF. The CDR3 nucleotides read TGCGCCAGCAGCCAGTTGGGGCCTGGGGACCAGTACTTC.

This clone was seen just once. J is TRBJ2-3 and V is TRBV7-9; D is perhaps TRBD2 (5 bases). The CDR3 contains 15 residues. With 1 base removed from V and 4 bases from J, the gap between germline ends came to 12 bases. CDR1 SEHNR and CDR2 FQNEAQ come from the germline V gene (reference sequence). CDR3: CASSLGGSGPDTQYF. CDR3 nucleotide sequence: TGTGCCAGCAGCTTAGGCGGGTCGGGTCCAGATACGCAGTATTTT.

This chain joins TRBV18 and TRBJ2-2; TRBD1 aligns across 7 bases. Germline V lookup: CDR1 KGHSH, CDR2 LQKENI. The CDR3 spans 15 residues. The V and J ends lost 6 bases and 1 base, in that order; junction bases with no gene match: 5. In DNA, the CDR3 is TGTGCCAGCTCTCGGGACAGACAGAACACCGGGGAGCTGTTTTTT. Its translation: CASSRDRQNTGELFF. The full variable domain, rest sourced from reference TRBV18 and TRBJ2-2, is NAGVMQNPRHLVRRRGQEARLRCSPMKGHSHVYWYRQLPEEGLKFMVYLQKENIIDESGMPKERFSAEFPKEGPSILRIQQVVRGDSAAYFCASSRDRQNTGELFFGEGSRLTVL.

The chain carries TRBV7-9 and TRBJ2-3, with TRBD2 matching 7 bases. Germline trimming cut 6 bases from V and 1 base from J; bases unmatched to any gene: 4. CDR3 length equals 14 residues. Germline lookup yields CDR1 SEHNR and CDR2 FQNEAQ (reference sequence). DNA of the CDR3: TGTGCCAGCAGGGTTCTAGCGGGCACAGATACGCAGTATTTT. It encodes CASRVLAGTDTQYF.

The V and J genes are TRBV9 and TRBJ2-7, with a possible D match to TRBD1 (6 bases). This CDR3 is 14 amino acids long. Germline CDR1 reads SGDLS; CDR2 reads YYNGEE. V lost 2 bases and J lost 7, with 16 bases in between. The DNA for the CDR3 is TGTGCCAGCAGCGTTCGAGGGGGTACGAGGGAGCAGTACTTC. The encoded protein is CASSVRGGTREQYF.

This chain connects TRBV5-4 to TRBJ1-1, with 7 bases identical to TRBD1. V trimming: 4 bases; J trimming: 1 base; junction bases outside the gene matches: 4. Germline lookup yields CDR1 SGHNT and CDR2 YYREEE (reference sequence). The length of the CDR3 is 14 residues. The CDR3 DNA follows: TGTGCCAGCAGCCGGGACAGAAGGAACACTGAAGCTTTCTTT. Translation: CASSRDRRNTEAFF.

The chain combines TRBV5-1 with TRBJ2-3, with 7 bases matching TRBD2. Germline lookup yields CDR1 SGHRS and CDR2 YFSETQ. CDR3 length equals 14 residues. The V and J ends lost 4 bases and 5 bases, in that order; junction bases with no gene match: 7. This CDR3 is CASSGGTTQDTQYF. CDR3 nucleotides: TGCGCCAGCAGCGGGGGGACTACACAAGATACGCAGTATTTT.

The chain links TRBV28 to TRBJ2-7; possibly TRBD2 for D (7 bases). The V gene's germline CDR1 is MDHEN and CDR2 SYDVKM. The CDR3 has 14 residues. CDR3 amino acids: CASSLWGGANERYV. The CDR3 bases are TGTGCCAGCAGTTTATGGGGGGGGGCGAACGAGCGGTACGTC.

This clone was seen only once. The chain employs TRBV23-1 and TRBJ2-3; 8 bases are shared with TRBD2. TRBV23-1 falls under the ORF class, with uncertain function. V was pared by 2 bases and J by 2 bases, with 9 bases of the junction left unmatched. The CDR3 consists of 17 residues. CDR3 coding DNA: TGCGCCAGCAGTCAAAAAGCGGGGGAGGGGAACACAGATACGCAGTATTTT. Amino acids: CASSQKAGEGNTDTQYF.

The V call is TRBV7-2, the J call TRBJ2-1; a weak D match, TRBD2 (6 bases). This CDR3 spans 15 amino acids. Per germline, CDR1 SGHTA and CDR2 FQGNSA. V lost 1 base, J lost 9 bases, and 16 bases lay in between. DNA for the CDR3: TGTGCCAGCAGCTTAGATGCTAGCGCCCTAGGTGAGCAGTTCTTC. As protein: CASSLDASALGEQFF.

This chain joins TRBV10-2 and TRBJ2-1; D might be TRBD2 (5 bases). The germline CDR1 and CDR2 sequences are WSHSY and SAAADI. The V end was cut by 4 bases, the J end by 0 bases, with 10 bases between. The CDR3 totals 15 residues. The CDR3 coding sequence is TGCGCCAGCAGTGGGACTCTAAGCTCCTACAATGAGCAGTTCTTC. Translating gives CASSGTLSSYNEQFF.

This sequence joins TRBV28 and TRBJ2-7; D is uncertain. CDR3 length: 11 residues. The germline V gene has CDR1 MDHEN and CDR2 SYDVKM. Trimming took off 8 bases at V and 4 bases at J, with 9 bases between the two ends. The chain's CDR3 is CASVTAYEQYF. The DNA of the CDR3 is TGTGCCAGCGTAACAGCATACGAGCAGTACTTC.

This clone was counted a few times. The V and J genes are TRBV5-1 and TRBJ2-7, with D perhaps TRBD1 (6 bases). V lost 3 bases to trimming and J lost 4 bases, with 14 bases between them. This CDR3 region has 14 residues. The V gene's germline CDR1 is SGHRS and CDR2 YFSETQ. DNA for the CDR3: TGCGCCAGCAGCTGGGTGACAGGCAGTTACGAGCAGTACTTC. Its translation is CASSWVTGSYEQYF.

The chain carries TRBV7-8 and TRBJ2-7; 9 bases are shared with TRBD1. Per germline, CDR1 SGHVS and CDR2 FQNEAQ. The CDR3 covers 15 residues. Trimming took 5 bases from V and 2 from J; bases not matched to a gene: 7. In DNA form, the CDR3 reads TGTGCCAGCAGCCCCGGGACAGGGAATGCCTACGAGCAGTACTTC. Translating gives CASSPGTGNAYEQYF.

This chain joins TRBV4-2 and TRBJ2-3, with 12 bases identical to TRBD2. Germline V gene lookup returns CDR1 LGHNA and CDR2 YNFKEQ. The CDR3 loop spans 18 amino acids. V was clipped by 1 base and J by 3 bases; unmatched bases: 8. In DNA, the CDR3 is TGTGCCAGCAGCCAAGGGGCTAGCGGGGGGGCCGGTACAGATACGCAGTATTTT. Its translation is CASSQGASGGAGTDTQYF.